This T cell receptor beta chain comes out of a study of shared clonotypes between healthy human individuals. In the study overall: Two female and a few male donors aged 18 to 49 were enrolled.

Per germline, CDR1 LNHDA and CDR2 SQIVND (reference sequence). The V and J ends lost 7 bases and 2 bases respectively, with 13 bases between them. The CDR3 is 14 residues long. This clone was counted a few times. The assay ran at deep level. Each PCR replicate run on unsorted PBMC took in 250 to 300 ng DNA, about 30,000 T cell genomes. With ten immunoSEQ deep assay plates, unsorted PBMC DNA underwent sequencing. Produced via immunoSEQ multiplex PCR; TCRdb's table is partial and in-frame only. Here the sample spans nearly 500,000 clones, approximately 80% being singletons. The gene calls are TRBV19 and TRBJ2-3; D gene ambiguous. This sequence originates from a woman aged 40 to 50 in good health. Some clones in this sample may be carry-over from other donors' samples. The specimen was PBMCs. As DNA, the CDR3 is TGTGCCAGTATCGGGCAGTCCGACACAGATACGCAGTATTTT. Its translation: CASIGQSDTDTQYF. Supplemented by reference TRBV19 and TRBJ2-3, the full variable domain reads DGGITQSPKYLFRKEGQNVTLSCEQNLNHDAMYWYRQDPGQGLRLIYYSQIVNDFQKGDIAEGYSVSREKKESFPLTVTSAQKNPTAFYLCASIGQSDTDTQYFGPGTRLTVL.